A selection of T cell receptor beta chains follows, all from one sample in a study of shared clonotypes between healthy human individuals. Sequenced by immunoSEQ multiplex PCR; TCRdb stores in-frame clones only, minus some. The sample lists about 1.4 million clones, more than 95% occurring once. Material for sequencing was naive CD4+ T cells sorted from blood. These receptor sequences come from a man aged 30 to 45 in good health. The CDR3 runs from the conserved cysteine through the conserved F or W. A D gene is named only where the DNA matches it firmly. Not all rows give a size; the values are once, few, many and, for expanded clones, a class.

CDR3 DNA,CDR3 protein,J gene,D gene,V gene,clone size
TGTGCCAGCAGCGCCCGGGACAGGGGTTTATCTGGAAACACCATATATTTT,CASSARDRGLSGNTIYF,TRBJ1-3,TRBD1,TRBV9,.
TGTGCCAGTAGTATAGGGAGGACAGGGAACACCGGGGAGCTGTTTTTT,CASSIGRTGNTGELFF,TRBJ2-2,TRBD1,TRBV19,.
TGTGCCAGCAGCTTGGCTCTCCGGGGGCCGAATGAAAAACTGTTTTTT,CASSLALRGPNEKLFF,TRBJ1-4,.,TRBV5-4,.
TGTGCCAGCTCACTAGGGACTACCGGGGAGCTGTTTTTT,CASSLGTTGELFF,TRBJ2-2,.,TRBV18,few
TGTGCTAGTGGTTCCCCGCCCGAGTGGAGGGCTGGAAACACCATATATTTT,CASGSPPEWRAGNTIYF,TRBJ1-3,.,TRBV12-5,.
TGTGCCAGCGAAAATGAGCAGTTCTTC,CASENEQFF,TRBJ2-1,.,TRBV7-9,.
TGTGCCAGCAGCCCTCGACAGGGGTACACCGGGGAGCTGTTTTTT,CASSPRQGYTGELFF,TRBJ2-2,TRBD1,TRBV5-4,.
TGCGCCAGCAGCTTGGGGACAGGTCCCCAGGACGAGCAGTACTTC,CASSLGTGPQDEQYF,TRBJ2-7,TRBD1,TRBV5-1,.
TGCGCCAGCAGGGGACAGGGTATGGATACGCAGTATTTT,CASRGQGMDTQYF,TRBJ2-3,TRBD1,TRBV5-1,once
TGTGCCAGCAGCCAGCTTAGCGGGAAGTTCACAGATACGCAGTATTTT,CASSQLSGKFTDTQYF,TRBJ2-3,TRBD2,TRBV16,.
TGTGCCAGCCTAGGGGTACGCTACGAGCAGTACTTC,CASLGVRYEQYF,TRBJ2-7,.,TRBV6-6,.
TGTGCCAGCAGCTCCTCCCGGAGGACTTACAATGAGCAGTTCTTC,CASSSSRRTYNEQFF,TRBJ2-1,.,TRBV7-6,.
TGCGCCAGCAGCCAAGAAATTTCTCGGGAGGGTGCGACCGGGGAGCTGTTTTTT,CASSQEISREGATGELFF,TRBJ2-2,TRBD2,TRBV4-3,.
TGTGCCAGCAGCCTGACAGGGGATTTGTTTGAGCAGTTCTTC,CASSLTGDLFEQFF,TRBJ2-1,TRBD1,TRBV7-9,.
TGTGCCAGCAGCTTAGGGGGACAGCTCACAGATACGCAGTATTTT,CASSLGGQLTDTQYF,TRBJ2-3,TRBD1,TRBV11-1,.
TGTGCCAGCAGTTCGGGAACAACTAATGAAAAACTGTTTTTT,CASSSGTTNEKLFF,TRBJ1-4,.,TRBV5-4,.
TGTGCCAGCAGCTTCCTTACTAGCGGGAGAACCGGGTTCTTC,CASSFLTSGRTGFF,TRBJ2-1,TRBD2,TRBV11-2,.
TGTGCCAGCAGTGCCTACCCTCGCCAGCATTTT,CASSAYPRQHF,TRBJ1-5,.,TRBV28,.
TGTGCCAGCAGTGAATTTACTAGCGGGTTCACAGATACGCAGTATTTT,CASSEFTSGFTDTQYF,TRBJ2-3,TRBD2,TRBV25-1,.
TGTGCCAGCTCACCACCGAAACTAGATGGCGAGCAGTACTTC,CASSPPKLDGEQYF,TRBJ2-7,.,TRBV18,.
TGTGCCAGCAGCTTAACGAGACGGAACGCAACTAATGAAAAACTGTTTTTT,CASSLTRRNATNEKLFF,TRBJ1-4,.,TRBV7-9,.
TGTGCCAGCTCACCAGTTCGGGGGCAGAGCTCGGGCACCATATATTTT,CASSPVRGQSSGTIYF,TRBJ1-3,.,TRBV18,.
TGCGCCAGCCTCTTTACCGGGACACACACAGATACGCAGTATTTT,CASLFTGTHTDTQYF,TRBJ2-3,.,TRBV5-1,.
TGTGCCAGCAGTGGGGCGGGGGTAGCACCCCGAACGCAGTATTTT,CASSGAGVAPRTQYF,TRBJ2-3,TRBD2,TRBV6-5,.
TGTGCCAGCAGCGTAGGGCGGGGAACCGGGGAGCTGTTTTTT,CASSVGRGTGELFF,TRBJ2-2,.,TRBV9,once
TGTGCCAGCTCACCGACCCCAGGGACAGGGCGGGCGAGCACTGAAGCTTTCTTT,CASSPTPGTGRASTEAFF,TRBJ1-1,TRBD1,TRBV18,.
TGTGCCAGCAGCCGTCAGGGCGGTCAGCCCCAGCATTTT,CASSRQGGQPQHF,TRBJ1-5,.,TRBV14,once
TGCGCCAGCAGTATGGGAAACCAGGGCGGTACCCAGACCCAGTACTTC,CASSMGNQGGTQTQYF,TRBJ2-5,.,TRBV5-1,.
TGTGCCAGCAGTCCGAGGACTAGCGGGAGGTTTACCTACGAGCAGTACTTC,CASSPRTSGRFTYEQYF,TRBJ2-7,TRBD2,TRBV28,.
TGTGCCAGCTCACCACAACAGGGTGACGACGAGCAGTACTTC,CASSPQQGDDEQYF,TRBJ2-7,.,TRBV18,.
TGCGCCAGCAGTGAGGGACTACAGGCAGACAATGAGCAGTTCTTC,CASSEGLQADNEQFF,TRBJ2-1,.,TRBV10-1,.